This entry describes one TCR beta chain. The data are from a study of blood T cell repertoires in COVID-19. Study background: PBMCs, B-cell-depleted T cells, or T cells provided the cDNA or gDNA that made up the material.

CDR1 is MGHRA, CDR2 YSYEKL, per germline. V was trimmed by 2 bases and J by 0 bases, leaving 8 bases between them. The CDR3 has 15 amino acids. The study recruited people aged 18 to 89 years across more than 20 US areas. Per the original data handling: Nucleated cell counts were estimated from reference gene primer amplification. Here immunoSEQ multiplex PCR was the method, and the copy in TCRdb shows in-frame clones only, minus some. V and J calls plus clone size are reproduced from that table; the DNA served to infer D and trimming. Of 250,000 to 300,000 clones listed, around 84% are singletons. The rearrangement joins TRBV4-1 to TRBJ1-3; unclear D gene. The sample taken for sequencing was PBMCs or T cells enriched from blood (not recorded which). The TCR sequence derives from a man aged 25-40 years with acute COVID-19. The CDR3 DNA is TGCGCCAGCAGCCAACCCACTAACTCTGGAAACACCATATATTTT. Translating gives CASSQPTNSGNTIYF.